This T cell receptor beta chain is from a study of PD-1 blockade in classical Hodgkin lymphoma. Background on the study: Patients were treated with nivolumab at 3 mg/kg, and this was given intravenously every 2 weeks. Study findings and constraints: Patients who responded completely had about the same baseline diversity as newly diagnosed patients.

On this clone itself: Its antigen is currently unknown.

The time point here: cycle 4 day 1 (C4D1), after around six weeks of nivolumab. Each patient relapsed following autologous stem cell transplantation, and prior brentuximab vedotin exposure differed. Purification of CD4+ T cells from thawed PBMCs was performed via magnetic negative selection. Profiled with immunoSEQ multiplex PCR; TCRdb holds only in-frame clones, not every one. Of about 9,700 clones listed, 75% are singletons. With 5 bases clipped from V and 0 bases from J, the junction kept 4 bases outside the gene matches. Germline V gene lookup returns CDR1 SEHNR and CDR2 FQNEAQ (reference sequence). This CDR3 region has 15 residues.

The clonotype comes from a human donor with classical Hodgkin lymphoma. This chain uses TRBV7-9 with TRBJ1-2; TRBD1 agrees at 9 bases. Sample: CD4+ T cells from blood, taken before the fourth cycle of nivolumab. The CDR3 nucleotides are TGTGCCAGCAGCCGAGGGACAGGGACTAACTATGGCTACACCTTC. It codes for CASSRGTGTNYGYTF.